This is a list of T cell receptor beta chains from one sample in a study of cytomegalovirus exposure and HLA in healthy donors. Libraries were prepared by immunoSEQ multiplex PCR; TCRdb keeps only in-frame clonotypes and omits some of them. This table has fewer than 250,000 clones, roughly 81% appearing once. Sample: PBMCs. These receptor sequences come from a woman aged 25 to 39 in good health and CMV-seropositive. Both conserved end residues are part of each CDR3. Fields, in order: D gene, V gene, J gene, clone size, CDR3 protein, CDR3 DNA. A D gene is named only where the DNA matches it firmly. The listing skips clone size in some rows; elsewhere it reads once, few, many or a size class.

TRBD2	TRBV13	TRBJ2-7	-	CASSLGGRYNYEQYF	TGTGCCAGCAGCTTAGGCGGGAGGTATAACTACGAGCAGTACTTC
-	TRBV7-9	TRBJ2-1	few	CASSFVYNEQFF	TGTGCCAGCAGCTTCGTATACAATGAGCAGTTCTTC
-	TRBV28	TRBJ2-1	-	CASSQLGQSSYNEQFF	TGTGCCAGCAGCCAGCTCGGACAGAGCTCCTACAATGAGCAGTTCTTC
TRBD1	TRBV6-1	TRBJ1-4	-	CASRQGPATNEKLFF	TGTGCCAGCAGACAGGGGCCGGCAACTAATGAAAAACTGTTTTTT
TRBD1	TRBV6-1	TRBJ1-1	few	CASRPPGQGQAFF	TGTGCCAGCAGACCACCGGGACAGGGACAAGCTTTCTTT
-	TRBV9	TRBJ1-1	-	CASSAPRGFTEAFF	TGTGCCAGCAGCGCCCCTAGGGGGTTCACTGAAGCTTTCTTT
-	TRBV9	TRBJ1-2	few	CASSPQTSTRFGYTF	TGTGCCAGCAGCCCGCAGACATCCACCAGGTTTGGCTACACCTTC
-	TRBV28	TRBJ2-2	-	CASGRGTTNTGELFF	TGTGCCAGCGGGAGGGGGACCACCAACACCGGGGAGCTGTTTTTT
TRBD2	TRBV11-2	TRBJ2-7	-	CASSILEPGGNEQYF	TGTGCCAGCAGCATACTGGAACCGGGAGGGAACGAGCAGTACTTC
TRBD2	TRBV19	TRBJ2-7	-	CASSLAGSSYEQYF	TGTGCCAGTAGTCTAGCGGGTAGCTCCTACGAGCAGTACTTC
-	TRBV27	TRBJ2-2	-	CASSLWPGTGELFF	TGTGCCAGCAGTTTATGGCCCGGGACCGGGGAGCTGTTTTTT
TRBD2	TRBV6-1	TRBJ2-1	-	CAISSGNEQFF	TGTGCCATTTCTAGCGGAAATGAGCAGTTCTTC
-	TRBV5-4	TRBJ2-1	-	CASSSPSNSYNEQFF	TGTGCCAGCAGCTCCCCAAGCAACTCCTACAATGAGCAGTTCTTC
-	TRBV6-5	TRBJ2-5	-	CASRRDSGAHRAQYF	TGTGCCAGCAGGCGGGACAGCGGTGCCCATAGGGCCCAGTACTTC
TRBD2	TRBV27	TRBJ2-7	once	CASSLSLAGTYEQYF	TGTGCCAGCAGTTTATCCCTAGCGGGGACCTACGAGCAGTACTTC
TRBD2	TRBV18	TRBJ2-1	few	CASSPPGLARVGSYNEQFF	TGTGCCAGCTCACCACCTGGACTAGCGAGAGTCGGCTCCTACAATGAGCAGTTCTTC
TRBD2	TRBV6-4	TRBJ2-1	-	CASSDTASGRLGNEQFF	TGTGCCAGCAGTGACACGGCTAGCGGGAGGTTGGGGAATGAGCAGTTCTTC
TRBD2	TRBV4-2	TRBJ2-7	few	CASSPSSASGTYEQYF	TGTGCCAGCAGCCCCAGCTCGGCTAGCGGCACCTACGAGCAGTACTTC
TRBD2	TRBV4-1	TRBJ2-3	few	CASSWSGVDTQYF	TGCGCCAGCAGCTGGAGCGGGGTAGATACGCAGTATTTT
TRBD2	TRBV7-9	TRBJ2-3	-	CASSLLAGTTDTQYF	TGTGCCAGCAGCTTACTAGCGGGAACCACAGATACGCAGTATTTT
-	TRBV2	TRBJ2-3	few	CASSEQGDTQYF	TGTGCCAGCAGTGAACAGGGGGATACGCAGTATTTT
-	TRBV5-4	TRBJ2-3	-	CASSFPGTDTQYF	TGTGCCAGCAGCTTTCCAGGTACAGATACGCAGTATTTT
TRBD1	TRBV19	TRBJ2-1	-	CASTRGTGPLYEQFF	TGTGCCAGTACCCGCGGGACAGGGCCGTTGTATGAGCAGTTCTTC
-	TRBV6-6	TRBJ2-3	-	CASSVRGGSPDTQYF	TGTGCCAGCAGTGTACGAGGGGGTAGTCCAGATACGCAGTATTTT
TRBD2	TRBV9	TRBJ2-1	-	CASSVGLAGFGDNEQFF	TGTGCCAGCAGCGTAGGGCTAGCGGGTTTCGGCGACAATGAGCAGTTCTTC
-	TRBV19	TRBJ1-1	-	CASSIAPGRGTHTEAFF	TGTGCCAGTAGTATAGCCCCGGGCAGGGGCACACACACTGAAGCTTTCTTT
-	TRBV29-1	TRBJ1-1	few	CSVGERGRGTEAFF	TGCAGCGTCGGAGAGCGGGGAAGGGGGACTGAAGCTTTCTTT
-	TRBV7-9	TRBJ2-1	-	CASSLVRDSRYNEQFF	TGTGCCAGCAGCTTAGTGCGGGACTCCCGATACAATGAGCAGTTCTTC
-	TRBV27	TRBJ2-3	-	CASSSGRGKSTDTQYF	TGTGCCAGCAGTTCTGGAAGGGGGAAAAGCACAGATACGCAGTATTTT
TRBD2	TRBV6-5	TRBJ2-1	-	CASSRTSGRGNEQFF	TGTGCCAGCAGCCGCACTAGCGGGAGGGGGAATGAGCAGTTCTTC
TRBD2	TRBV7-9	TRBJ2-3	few	CASSPGTSGGDTQYF	TGTGCCAGCAGCCCCGGGACTAGCGGGGGGGATACGCAGTATTTT
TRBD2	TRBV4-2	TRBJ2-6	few	CASSQDGTSGSGANVLTF	TGTGCCAGCAGCCAAGACGGGACTAGCGGGAGTGGGGCCAACGTCCTGACTTTC
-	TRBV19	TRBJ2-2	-	CASSVETPLTGTGELFF	TGTGCCAGTAGTGTCGAGACTCCCCTCACGGGTACCGGGGAGCTGTTTTTT
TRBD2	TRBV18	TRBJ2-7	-	CASSATSGSAGEQYF	TGTGCCAGCTCAGCGACTAGCGGGAGTGCGGGAGAGCAGTACTTC
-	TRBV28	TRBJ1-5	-	CASSDSRVLVQPQHF	TGTGCCAGCAGCGATAGCAGGGTACTGGTTCAGCCCCAGCATTTT
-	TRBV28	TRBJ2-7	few	CASSHREGVPSEQYF	TGTGCCAGCAGCCACCGTGAGGGGGTCCCCTCCGAGCAGTACTTC
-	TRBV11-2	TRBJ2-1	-	CASSLEGAGGDEQFF	TGTGCCAGCAGCTTAGAGGGGGCTGGGGGCGATGAGCAGTTCTTC
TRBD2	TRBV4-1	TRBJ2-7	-	CASSQDSGGSSYEQYF	TGCGCCAGCAGCCAAGATTCGGGCGGGAGCTCCTACGAGCAGTACTTC
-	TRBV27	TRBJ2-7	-	CASSLRRENEQYF	TGTGCCAGCAGTTTAAGGCGGGAAAACGAGCAGTACTTC
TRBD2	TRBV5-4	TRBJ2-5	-	CASSPTGLAEETQYF	TGTGCCAGTAGCCCTACGGGACTAGCGGAAGAGACCCAGTACTTC
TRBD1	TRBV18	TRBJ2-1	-	CASSPQGAGQVEYNEQFF	TGTGCCAGCTCACCACAAGGTGCTGGACAGGTCGAATACAATGAGCAGTTCTTC
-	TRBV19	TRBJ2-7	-	CASSIAQGTYEQYF	TGTGCCAGTAGTATAGCTCAGGGGACCTACGAGCAGTACTTC
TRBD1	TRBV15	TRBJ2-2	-	CATSPRGLIIGAGELFF	TGTGCCACCAGCCCCAGGGGGCTTATTATTGGAGCCGGGGAGCTGTTTTTT
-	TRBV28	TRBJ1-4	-	CASSPGGTGGEKLFF	TGTGCCAGCAGCCCGGGGGGCACGGGTGGTGAAAAACTGTTTTTT
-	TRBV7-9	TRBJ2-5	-	CASSLTGTETQYF	TGTGCCAGCAGCTTAACAGGGACGGAGACCCAGTACTTC
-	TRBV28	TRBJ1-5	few	CASRDSARSGNQPQHF	TGTGCCAGCAGGGATTCAGCCAGGTCTGGCAATCAGCCCCAGCATTTT